This T cell receptor beta chain was obtained from a study of T cell repertoires in cytomegalovirus infection. The overall study: Public TCR beta signatures were indicative of both CMV infection and a matching HLA type. General study points: Dominating the ex vivo response were TCR beta clonotypes that were CMV-specific and HLA-C-restricted. Cumulated frequencies of public TCR beta families served to identify carriers of CMV plus the relevant HLA.

The CDR3 covers 12 residues. The V gene's germline CDR1 is ENHRY and CDR2 SYGVKD. The ends were cut back, 2 bases at V and 11 bases at J, with 12 bases in the middle. Note on this clonotype: Antigen: not known.

One entry per CDR3 protein results from TCRdb running MiXCR on the reads. The repertoire holds 400,000 or so distinct CDR3 sequences, with about a third as singletons. The rearrangement joins TRBV10-3 to TRBJ1-1, with D possibly being TRBD1 (5 bases). The clonotype comes from a human donor in good health (CMV status not recorded). Some clones in this sample may be carry-over from other donors' samples. Sequenced input: PBMCs. CDR3 DNA: TGTGCCATCAGTGAGATCGGGGCGGAGGCTTTCTTT. It specifies CAISEIGAEAFF.